A selection of T cell receptor beta chains follows, all from one sample in a study of blood T cell repertoires in COVID-19. The data were produced by immunoSEQ multiplex PCR, yet TCRdb's version contains in-frame clones alone and is incomplete. The repertoire holds about 100,000 clones, with roughly 80% as singletons. Sequences were obtained from peripheral blood. The receptors shown here come from a man in his 70s with active or convalescent COVID-19. Each CDR3 is given without its conserved first and last residue. The D gene is left open where the match is weak. The size entry is marked missing in some rows and otherwise reads once, few, many or a size class.

clone_size	v_call	j_call	d_call	cdr3_aa
few	TRBV19	TRBJ2-1	TRBD2	ASSLAGGANEQF
-	TRBV9	TRBJ1-2	-	ASSREEGANYGYT
-	TRBV5-6	TRBJ1-1	-	ASSLWAGLNTEAF
-	TRBV4-3	TRBJ2-3	-	ASSQEWASGLFTDTQY
few	TRBV7-2	TRBJ1-1	TRBD1	ASSQGGRVTEAF
-	TRBV20-1	TRBJ1-1	-	SAATGREAF
-	TRBV24-1	TRBJ2-1	TRBD2	ATRAGGLGTNEQF
-	TRBV15	TRBJ1-2	TRBD1	ATSEDRAFYYGYT
-	TRBV10-2	TRBJ1-1	-	ASSGQQNTEAF
-	TRBV30	TRBJ2-2	-	AWNKGEWAAGELF
-	TRBV4-2	TRBJ2-1	TRBD1	ASSQDGTGEYNEQF
-	TRBV25-1	TRBJ1-1	TRBD1	ASSESGTGDTEAF
-	TRBV15	TRBJ2-7	TRBD2	ATSRGGRDEQY
-	TRBV7-6	TRBJ2-3	TRBD2	ASRTSGSKTDTQY
few	TRBV5-1	TRBJ1-1	-	ASSTRAENTEAF
-	TRBV19	TRBJ1-4	-	ASSAGVGARNEKLF
-	TRBV18	TRBJ2-1	TRBD2	ASSPTGGGFAYNEQF
-	TRBV30	TRBJ2-5	TRBD1	AWSVPPGTGGETQY
once	TRBV5-1	TRBJ1-2	TRBD1	ASSSDRVGGYT
-	TRBV4-3	TRBJ2-7	-	ASSQGRLPRQSYEQY
-	TRBV4-1	TRBJ1-2	TRBD1	ASSPARTGYGYT
few	TRBV5-1	TRBJ2-4	-	ASSLDSGKNIQY
-	TRBV6-6	TRBJ2-4	-	ASSYPVGQKNIQY
-	TRBV18	TRBJ2-5	-	ASSSTAQETQY
-	TRBV18	TRBJ1-1	TRBD1	ASSPPGQGLGNTEAF
-	TRBV11-2	TRBJ1-1	-	ATRVRGVTEAF
-	TRBV10-3	TRBJ1-4	TRBD1	AISGGQGNEKLF
once	TRBV6-5	TRBJ1-1	-	ASTLNTEAF
many	TRBV27	TRBJ2-1	TRBD2	ASSEAGGHNEQF
-	TRBV24-1	TRBJ2-1	-	ATSDLQRVDEQF
-	TRBV6-1	TRBJ1-1	-	ASSDGGSNTEAF
-	TRBV9	TRBJ1-3	-	ASSIRTMPGNTIY
once	TRBV15	TRBJ1-2	TRBD1	ATSPGGQAVWGYYGYT
-	TRBV19	TRBJ1-2	-	ASSPKDTGHIYGYT
-	TRBV5-5	TRBJ1-5	-	ASSLQGSQPQH
-	TRBV6-2/TRBV6-3	TRBJ2-2	-	ASSYMAPSGASGELF
-	TRBV5-3	TRBJ1-2	-	ARSFFRYRVPNCLNGYT
-	TRBV7-9	TRBJ1-3	-	ASSLGLDNTIY
few	TRBV18	TRBJ2-2	-	ASSPRPGELF
-	TRBV9	TRBJ1-4	-	ASSVAASKREKLF
once	TRBV5-8	TRBJ1-5	-	ASSRGSNQPQH
-	TRBV5-1	TRBJ2-7	-	ASGTYSPSSSHHSYEQY
-	TRBV3-1/TRBV3-2	TRBJ1-3	-	ASSQSDRRFYSGNTIY
-	TRBV4-1	TRBJ2-7	-	ASSQITGLPSYEQY
-	TRBV11-2	TRBJ2-2	-	ASSLPTGWTGELF
-	TRBV11-1	TRBJ2-1	TRBD1	ASSPGGRRDNEQF
-	TRBV5-1	TRBJ1-4	-	ASSFQGFAEKLF
-	TRBV11-1	TRBJ2-1	-	ASSLGDFLQF
once	TRBV4-3	TRBJ1-4	TRBD1	ASSQGQGSNEKLF
few	TRBV5-4	TRBJ2-7	TRBD1	ASSLPGTGYEQY
-	TRBV5-1	TRBJ2-2	TRBD1	ASSGAGGLTGELF
-	TRBV5-6	TRBJ1-5	-	ASSLGQNQPQH
few	TRBV29-1	TRBJ2-2	TRBD1	SAGGTGFTGELF
few	TRBV7-9	TRBJ2-7	TRBD2	ASATSGETYEQY
-	TRBV30	TRBJ2-5	-	AWVSGSQETQY